The next 32 T cell receptor beta chains were all read from a single sample in a study of shared clonotypes between healthy human individuals. Naive CD8 cells lacked CD45RO, underwent positive selection for CCR7 and left out terminally differentiated effector memory CD45RA+ cells. The protocol was immunoSEQ multiplex PCR, while the TCRdb copy is restricted to in-frame clones and leaves out a portion. The sample holds 2 million or so clones, over 85% seen once. Sample: naive CD8+ T cells sorted from blood. These receptors originate from a man between 18 and 29 years old in good health.

This clone was observed once. This chain uses TRBV6-5 with TRBJ2-7, with 7 positions matching TRBD2. The V gene's germline CDR1 is MNHEY and CDR2 SVGAGI. The CDR3 has 14 amino acids. J gave up 3 bases and V 10 bases, and 12 bases lay outside the gene matches. The chain's CDR3 is CATSFLAGSYEQYF. The CDR3 DNA sequence: TGTGCCACGTCATTTTTAGCGGGCAGCTACGAGCAGTACTTC.

This clone was detected a few times. This sample includes further DNA sequences coding for the same CDR3. The chain is built from TRBV6-5 and TRBJ1-2; no clear D gene. Trimming removed 0 bases at V and 1 base at J, with 6 bases between. The germline CDR1 and CDR2 sequences are MNHEY and SVGAGI. CDR3 length equals 14 residues. The CDR3 reads CASSYSEGNYGYTF. DNA for the CDR3: TGTGCCAGCAGTTACTCTGAAGGTAACTATGGCTACACCTTC.

CDR3 coding DNA: TGTGCCAGCTGTCGGGACATCTACTCCTACGAGCAGTACTTC. As protein: CASCRDIYSYEQYF. The V call is TRBV6-5, the J call TRBJ2-7, with D tentatively TRBD1 (6 bases). V lost 8 bases and J lost 0, with 14 bases in between. This CDR3 has 14 amino acids. The germline CDR1 and CDR2 sequences are MNHEY and SVGAGI.

The chain carries TRBV5-8 and TRBJ1-1, with D unresolved. CDR3 length: 12 residues. The ends were cut back, 1 base at V and 6 bases at J, with 7 bases in the middle. CDR1 is SGHTS, CDR2 YDEGEE, per germline. The CDR3 protein is CASSLIRPEAFF. In nucleotides, the CDR3 is TGTGCCAGCAGCTTGATCCGTCCTGAAGCTTTCTTT.

The chain is built from TRBV27 and TRBJ2-2; D is perhaps TRBD2 (6 bases). In germline, CDR1 is MNHEY, CDR2 SMNVEV (reference sequence). Trimming removed 3 bases at V and 3 bases at J, with 17 bases between. The CDR3 loop spans 17 amino acids. The CDR3 here is CASSLEVAALYTGELFF. The CDR3 region has the DNA TGTGCCAGCAGTTTGGAGGTAGCGGCTCTCTACACCGGGGAGCTGTTTTTT.

V gene TRBV6-6 combines with J gene TRBJ1-3; 11 bases fit TRBD1. CDR1 MNHNY and CDR2 SVGAGI come from the germline V gene (reference sequence). With V trimmed by 5 bases and J by 0 bases, 3 bases remained unmatched. This CDR3 has 16 residues. CDR3 residues: CASSGQGALSGNTIYF. Here the CDR3 DNA reads TGTGCCAGCAGTGGACAGGGGGCTCTCTCTGGAAACACCATATATTTT.

This clone is a singleton in its sample. This chain connects TRBV27 to TRBJ2-5; the match to TRBD1 covers 7 bases. CDR1 and CDR2 from the germline V gene are MNHEY and SMNVEV (reference sequence). The CDR3 consists of 16 residues. The ends lost 5 bases at V and 5 bases at J; junction bases unmatched: 14. The CDR3 spells CASSTRTGAIRETQYF. Written as DNA, the CDR3 is TGTGCCAGCAGTACCCGGACAGGCGCCATAAGGGAGACCCAGTACTTC.

The chain couples TRBV2 to TRBJ2-4, with 12 bases that match TRBD1. The CDR3 spans 15 residues. Losses at the gene ends were 4 bases for V and 7 bases for J; bases not matched to a gene: 5. Germline V lookup: CDR1 SNHLY, CDR2 FYNNEI. The CDR3 region is CASSAGQGAENIQYF. In nucleotides, the CDR3 is TGTGCCAGCAGTGCGGGACAGGGGGCCGAGAACATTCAGTACTTC. Full variable domain (remainder filled in from reference TRBV2 and TRBJ2-4): EPEVTQTPSHQVTQMGQEVILRCVPISNHLYFYWYRQILGQKVEFLVSFYNNEISEKSEIFDDQFSVERPDGSNFTLKIRSTKLEDSAMYFCASSAGQGAENIQYFGAGTRLSVL.

This clone has just one count. The V and J genes are TRBV5-5 and TRBJ1-3; D is ambiguous. In germline, CDR1 is SGHKS, CDR2 YYEKEE (reference sequence). The CDR3 spans 14 residues. Between the trimmed V and J ends, which lost 0 bases and 4 bases, there was a span of 8 bases. The CDR3 DNA follows: TGTGCCAGCAGCTTGGCCGGTCCGGGAAACACCATATATTTT. This codes for CASSLAGPGNTIYF. Together with reference TRBV5-5 and TRBJ1-3, the CDR3 gives the full variable domain: DAGVTQSPTHLIKTRGQQVTLRCSPISGHKSVSWYQQVLGQGPQFIFQYYEKEERGRGNFPDRFSARQFPNYSSELNVNALLLGDSALYLCASSLAGPGNTIYFGEGSWLTVV.

The chain has TRBV5-6 and TRBJ2-7; D gene unclear. This CDR3 spans 14 amino acids. Trimming pared 4 bases from V and 5 bases from J, leaving 16 bases between. The germline gives CDR1 SGHDT, CDR2 YYEEEE. CDR3 DNA sequence: TGTGCCAGCAGCGCGACTCCCCCGGTGAACGAGCAGTACTTC. Translated: CASSATPPVNEQYF.

This clone was recorded only once. This chain links TRBV6-1 with TRBJ1-1, with D unclear. V lost 6 bases, J lost 3 bases, and 17 bases lay in between. The CDR3 spans 15 residues. Germline V CDR1 and CDR2: MNHNS, SASEGT. The CDR3 sequence is CASRRTPGMDTEAFF. In nucleotides, the CDR3 is TGTGCCAGCAGACGAACCCCGGGAATGGACACTGAAGCTTTCTTT.

This chain uses TRBV9 with TRBJ2-7; D assignment may be TRBD1 or TRBD2 (5 bases each). Germline V CDR1 and CDR2: SGDLS, YYNGEE. The CDR3 has 14 residues. V lost 5 bases and J 0 bases, leaving 12 bases between the germline ends. The CDR3 nucleotides read TGTGCCAGCAGATCCGGGACGGTCTCCTACGAGCAGTACTTC. Translation gives CASRSGTVSYEQYF.

The CDR3 sequence is CASSSTDVAESSYEQYF. CDR3 in DNA: TGTGCCAGCAGCTCTACCGACGTAGCGGAGAGCTCCTACGAGCAGTACTTC. V and J are TRBV7-9 and TRBJ2-7; D is perhaps TRBD2 (6 bases). Per germline, CDR1 SEHNR and CDR2 FQNEAQ (reference sequence). V dropped 4 bases and J dropped 0 bases, with 19 bases sitting between them. The CDR3 runs to 17 residues.

The chain couples TRBV5-6 to TRBJ1-2, with 8 positions matching TRBD1. Germline CDR1 reads SGHDT; CDR2 reads YYEEEE. The CDR3 covers 13 residues. V was pared by 3 bases and J by 6 bases, with 4 bases of the junction left unmatched. The CDR3 nucleotides read TGTGCCAGCAGCTGGACAGGGACTGATGGCTACACCTTC. Translating gives CASSWTGTDGYTF.

This clone showed up just once. The chain combines TRBV2 with TRBJ2-6; 7 positions agree with TRBD1. The CDR3 is 16 residues long. Trimming cost V 1 base and J 2 bases; bases outside gene matches: 2. Per the germline V gene, CDR1 is SNHLY and CDR2 is FYNNEI. CDR3: CASSEEGAAGANVLTF. The CDR3 coding sequence is TGTGCCAGCAGTGAAGAGGGGGCGGCTGGGGCCAACGTCCTGACTTTC.

This clone was detected only a few times. This chain joins TRBV5-4 and TRBJ2-2; TRBD1 might be the D (5 bases). This CDR3 region has 14 residues. V was cut by 0 bases and J by 4 bases, with 7 bases left in between. In germline, CDR1 is SGHNT, CDR2 YYREEE (reference sequence). The CDR3 bases are TGTGCCAGCAGCTTGGGACAGTTCACCGGGGAGCTGTTTTTT. Translating gives CASSLGQFTGELFF. The full variable domain, in which reference TRBV5-4 and TRBJ2-2 provide the parts outside the CDR3, is ETGVTQSPTHLIKTRGQQVTLRCSSQSGHNTVSWYQQALGQGPQFIFQYYREEENGRGNFPPRFSGLQFPNYSSELNVNALELDDSALYLCASSLGQFTGELFFGEGSRLTVL.

The chain uses TRBV5-8 and TRBJ1-6, with D unclear. The CDR3 covers 14 residues. Trimming cost V 1 base and J 6 bases, with 8 bases left between them. Germline assignment: CDR1 SGHTS and CDR2 YDEGEE. The CDR3 DNA sequence: TGTGCCAGCAGCTTGTACAGCGGTAATTCACCCCTCCACTTT. It specifies CASSLYSGNSPLHF.

This clone was observed a single time. The chain has TRBV30 and TRBJ2-4; the D gene is possibly TRBD1 (6 bases). The length of the CDR3 is 16 residues. Germline CDR1 GTSNPN, CDR2 SVGIG (reference sequence). V dropped 4 bases and J dropped 2 bases, with 18 bases sitting between them. The CDR3 coding sequence is TGTGCCTGGACCCCAAGCTTACAGGGTTCCAAAAACATTCAGTACTTC. As protein: CAWTPSLQGSKNIQYF. Drawing the rest from reference TRBV30 and TRBJ2-4, the complete variable domain is SQTIHQWPATLVQPVGSPLSLECTVEGTSNPNLYWYRQAAGRGLQLLFYSVGIGQISSEVPQNLSASRPQDRQFILSSKKLLLSDSGFYLCAWTPSLQGSKNIQYFGAGTRLSVL.

Regarding this clone: Other DNA sequences in this sample translate to the same CDR3. This chain links TRBV6-5 with TRBJ2-7, with no clear D. The length of the CDR3 is 14 residues. CDR1 and CDR2 (germline): MNHEY, SVGAGI. The V gene lost 0 bases and the J gene lost 3 bases, with 9 bases spanning the gap. The CDR3: CASSYSETFYEQYF. The CDR3 DNA is TGTGCCAGCAGTTACTCGGAGACCTTCTACGAGCAGTACTTC.

V gene TRBV9 combines with J gene TRBJ2-4; TRBD1 is a possible D gene (5 bases). The germline V gene encodes CDR1 SGDLS and CDR2 YYNGEE. The CDR3 covers 16 residues. V was trimmed by 0 bases and J by 0 bases, leaving 10 bases between them. CDR3 protein: CASSVEDREAKNIQYF. CDR3 in DNA: TGTGCCAGCAGCGTAGAAGACAGAGAAGCCAAAAACATTCAGTACTTC. Combining the CDR3 with reference TRBV9 and TRBJ2-4 gives the whole variable domain DSGVTQTPKHLITATGQRVTLRCSPRSGDLSVYWYQQSLDQGLQFLIQYYNGEERAKGNILERFSAQQFPDLHSELNLSSLELGDSALYFCASSVEDREAKNIQYFGAGTRLSVL.

The chain joins TRBV6-5 to TRBJ2-3, with 10 bases matching TRBD2. The CDR3 covers 14 residues. Looked up from germline, CDR1 is MNHEY and CDR2 is SVGAGI. V shed 6 bases, J shed 6 bases, and the junction held 6 bases outside the gene matches. CDR3 loop: CASRQLAGVDTQYF. For the CDR3, the DNA is TGTGCCAGCAGACAGCTAGCGGGAGTCGATACGCAGTATTTT.

As DNA, the CDR3 is TGCGCCAGCAGCCTGACAGGGGGCATGGATACGCAGTATTTT. Its protein product is CASSLTGGMDTQYF. The V call is TRBV5-1, the J call TRBJ2-3; TRBD1 matches at 10 bases. The V gene end was trimmed by 4 bases and the J gene end by 6 bases; junction bases not matched to a gene: 5. The CDR3 length is 14 residues. Germline V gene lookup returns CDR1 SGHRS and CDR2 YFSETQ.

The V and J genes are TRBV27 and TRBJ2-1, with TRBD2 as a possible D gene (6 bases). The CDR3 runs to 16 residues. CDR1 is MNHEY and CDR2 is SMNVEV in the germline V gene (reference sequence). V shed 4 bases and J shed 6 bases, with 19 bases lying between them. The CDR3 DNA reads as TGTGCCAGCAGTTGGGGGGAACCCTTAATGGTCAATGAGCAGTTCTTC. As protein: CASSWGEPLMVNEQFF.

V gene TRBV10-3 combines with J gene TRBJ1-6, with D tentatively TRBD1 (6 bases). CDR3 length: 19 amino acids. V lost 6 bases and J 7 bases, leaving 28 bases between the germline ends. Germline V lookup: CDR1 ENHRY, CDR2 SYGVKD. CDR3 amino acids: CAISTQGRGPEQKNSPLHF. The CDR3 DNA follows: TGTGCCATCAGCACACAGGGACGGGGACCCGAACAGAAAAATTCACCCCTCCACTTT.

The V and J genes are TRBV11-2 and TRBJ2-3, with unresolved D. Germline CDR1 is SGHAT and CDR2 is FQNNGV. Trimming removed 6 bases from V and 1 base from J, with 5 bases in between. The CDR3 runs to 12 residues. The CDR3 loop reads CASRWGTDTQYF. In DNA form, the CDR3 reads TGTGCCAGCAGATGGGGCACAGATACGCAGTATTTT.

V gene TRBV4-3 combines with J gene TRBJ2-2; D assignment may be TRBD1 or TRBD2 (5 bases each). CDR3 length: 15 residues. Germline CDR1 LGHNA, CDR2 YSLEER. The V end lost 0 bases, the J end lost 6 bases, and 11 bases lay between the germline ends. CDR3 DNA sequence: TGCGCCAGCAGCCAAGAACCCAGGGACGCCGGGGAGCTGTTTTTT. This translates into CASSQEPRDAGELFF.

This chain links TRBV2 with TRBJ2-7; tentative D call: TRBD2 (5 bases). Trimming removed 7 bases from V and 4 bases from J, with 14 bases in between. The CDR3 loop spans 13 amino acids. Germline CDR1 SNHLY, CDR2 FYNNEI. The CDR3 here is CASTPGIWYEQYF. As DNA, the CDR3 is TGTGCCAGCACCCCCGGGATCTGGTACGAGCAGTACTTC. The complete variable domain, with remaining parts taken from reference TRBV2 and TRBJ2-7, reads EPEVTQTPSHQVTQMGQEVILRCVPISNHLYFYWYRQILGQKVEFLVSFYNNEISEKSEIFDDQFSVERPDGSNFTLKIRSTKLEDSAMYFCASTPGIWYEQYFGPGTRLTVT.

The chain is built from TRBV2 and TRBJ2-5, with 9 bases matching TRBD1. The CDR3 spans 17 residues. Germline V gives CDR1 SNHLY, CDR2 FYNNEI. V lost 6 bases, J lost 6 bases, and 17 bases stayed unmatched. The chain's CDR3 is CASSQISTGGERKTQYF. The CDR3 coding sequence is TGTGCCAGCAGCCAAATATCGACAGGGGGTGAAAGGAAGACCCAGTACTTC. The variable domain in full, with the rest retrieved from reference TRBV2 and TRBJ2-5, is EPEVTQTPSHQVTQMGQEVILRCVPISNHLYFYWYRQILGQKVEFLVSFYNNEISEKSEIFDDQFSVERPDGSNFTLKIRSTKLEDSAMYFCASSQISTGGERKTQYFGPGTRLLVL.

This chain links TRBV6-5 with TRBJ2-7, with TRBD1 matching over 10 bases. The V segment lost 5 bases and the J segment 6 bases; nucleotides outside the gene matches: 10. Looked up from germline, CDR1 is MNHEY and CDR2 is SVGAGI. The CDR3 is 15 residues long. Written as DNA, the CDR3 is TGTGCCAGCAGTCCCACCCCGGGACAGGGGTTCGAGCAGTACTTC. Protein product: CASSPTPGQGFEQYF.

This sequence joins TRBV4-3 and TRBJ2-1, with no clear D. The V and J ends lost 4 bases and 7 bases respectively, with 11 bases between them. In germline, CDR1 is LGHNA, CDR2 YSLEER. The CDR3 loop spans 13 amino acids. CDR3 residues: CASSLKLKNEQFF. DNA for the CDR3: TGCGCCAGCAGCCTGAAACTTAAAAATGAGCAGTTCTTC.

This chain uses TRBV25-1 with TRBJ2-7; D may be TRBD2 (6 bases). Germline-derived CDR1 and CDR2 are MGHDK and SYGVNS. Trimming took off 0 bases at V and 6 bases at J, with 15 bases between the two ends. The CDR3 spans 15 residues. As DNA, the CDR3 is TGTGCCAGCAGTGAATATTCGGAGGGTCCGGGCGAGCAGTACTTC. Its protein product is CASSEYSEGPGEQYF.

This rearrangement joins TRBV29-1 to TRBJ1-5, with TRBD1 matching 9 bases. CDR1 and CDR2 from the germline V gene are SQVTM and ANQGSEA. J lost 3 bases, V lost 4 bases, and 4 bases had no gene match. The CDR3 runs to 14 residues. As DNA, the CDR3 is TGCAGCGTTGGGGGGGACAGGGACAATCAGCCCCAGCATTTT. Residues: CSVGGDRDNQPQHF.